A selection of T cell receptor beta chains follows, all from one sample in a study of Ad26.COV2.S vaccination and SARS-CoV-2 variants. Assay used: immunoSEQ multiplex PCR; TCRdb lists only in-frame clones, some missing. The repertoire includes 250,000 or so clones, about 83% of them detected once, and less than 3.5% sits in the top ten. Sequences were derived from peripheral blood, sampled in a trial of Ad26.COV2.S vaccine versus placebo. The origin of the receptors is a person aged 18 to 59 who received the Ad26.COV2.S COVID-19 vaccine or a placebo. CDR3s include the opening cysteine and the closing phenylalanine or tryptophan. The D gene is left open where the match is weak. The size of a clone is reported for some rows only, either as once, few or many, or as a class for expanded clones.

>TRBD1|TRBV15|-|TRBJ2-1
CATSRKDRRDNEQFF
TGTGCCACCAGCAGAAAGGACAGGAGAGACAATGAGCAGTTCTTC
>TRBD1|TRBV6-4|-|TRBJ2-1
CASSETGEMNEQFF
TGTGCCAGCAGTGAGACAGGGGAGATGAATGAGCAGTTCTTC
>-|TRBV3-1/TRBV3-2|-|TRBJ1-5
CASSPGPRNDSNQPQHF
TGTGCCAGCAGCCCGGGACCGAGAAATGATAGCAATCAGCCCCAGCATTTT
>-|TRBV9|-|TRBJ1-5
CASSPGNSNQPQHF
TGTGCCAGCAGCCCAGGGAATAGCAATCAGCCCCAGCATTTT
>-|TRBV19|-|TRBJ1-3
CASSIFIRGSGNTIYF
TGTGCCAGTAGTATCTTTATCAGGGGCTCTGGAAACACCATATATTTT
>TRBD2|TRBV30|-|TRBJ2-1
CAFLGGFGNEQFF
TGTGCCTTTCTCGGGGGGTTTGGCAATGAGCAGTTCTTC
>-|TRBV6-6|-|TRBJ2-7
CASSPRREEEQYF
TGTGCCAGCAGCCCTCGGAGGGAGGAAGAGCAGTACTTC
>-|TRBV7-9|-|TRBJ1-4
CASSLAGVGEKLFF
TGTGCCAGCAGCTTAGCAGGGGTTGGTGAAAAACTGTTTTTT
>-|TRBV11-2|once|TRBJ2-3
CASSRETGRWVRDTQYF
TGTGCCAGCTCACGTGAGACAGGCCGGTGGGTTCGGGATACGCAGTATTTT
>TRBD1|TRBV2|once|TRBJ1-2
CAGKTGIFYGYTF
TGTGCCGGCAAGACAGGGATATTCTATGGCTACACCTTC
>-|TRBV10-1|-|TRBJ2-2
CAPSNRGGTGELFF
TGCGCCCCTAGCAATAGAGGTGGGACCGGGGAGCTGTTTTTT
>-|TRBV6-5|-|TRBJ1-5
CASSYSEGGNQPQHF
TGTGCCAGCAGTTACTCTGAGGGCGGCAATCAGCCCCAGCATTTT
>TRBD2|TRBV9|-|TRBJ2-7
CASSVGTSGVYSYEQYF
TGTGCCAGCAGCGTAGGGACTAGCGGGGTCTACTCCTACGAGCAGTACTTC
>-|TRBV5-1|-|TRBJ1-5
CASSRDSNQPQHF
TGCGCCAGCAGCCGGGACAGCAATCAGCCCCAGCATTTT
>-|TRBV7-2|-|TRBJ1-3
CASSAPGSLSGNTIYF
TGTGCCAGCAGCGCACCTGGCAGCCTGTCTGGAAACACCATATATTTT
>-|TRBV13|-|TRBJ1-1
CASSLRAWGRMNTEAFF
TGTGCCAGCAGCTTAAGGGCCTGGGGCAGAATGAACACTGAAGCTTTCTTT
>-|TRBV4-3|-|TRBJ1-2
CASSQGRSWGFSGYTF
TGCGCCAGCAGCCAAGGGAGATCCTGGGGTTTTAGCGGCTACACCTTC
>TRBD1|TRBV6-6|-|TRBJ1-2
CASSSTGTDGYTF
TGTGCCAGCAGTTCGACAGGGACGGATGGCTACACCTTC
>TRBD2|TRBV19|-|TRBJ2-2
CASSGGEGELFF
TGTGCCAGTAGTGGGGGGGAAGGGGAGCTGTTTTTT
>TRBD1|TRBV5-1|-|TRBJ2-1
CASSRDRGVNEQFF
TGCGCCAGCAGCCGGGACAGGGGAGTGAATGAGCAGTTCTTC
>-|TRBV6-6|-|TRBJ2-2
CASSLGTTSNTGELFF
TGTGCCAGCAGTCTGGGGACAACCTCGAACACCGGGGAGCTGTTTTTT
>-|TRBV4-3|-|TRBJ1-4
CASSQDAGDEKLFF
TGCGCCAGCAGCCAAGACGCCGGGGACGAAAAACTGTTTTTT
>-|TRBV7-2|-|TRBJ2-5
CASSLEVGRGKTQYF
TGTGCCAGCAGCTTAGAGGTCGGCAGGGGAAAGACCCAGTACTTC
>-|TRBV2|-|TRBJ2-1
CASSKAWGNEQFF
TGTGCCAGCAGTAAGGCTTGGGGTAATGAGCAGTTCTTC
>TRBD1|TRBV18|-|TRBJ1-4
CASSPPGQGPEKLFF
TGTGCCAGCTCACCACCGGGACAGGGTCCTGAAAAACTGTTTTTT
>-|TRBV27|-|TRBJ1-6
CASSFGQINSPLHF
TGTGCCAGCAGTTTCGGACAGATAAATTCACCCCTCCACTTT
>-|TRBV28|-|TRBJ1-4
CASRGGGNEKLFF
TGTGCCAGCAGGGGGGGAGGGAATGAAAAACTGTTTTTT
>TRBD2|TRBV9|-|TRBJ2-1
CASSVDLAGNNEQFF
TGTGCCAGCAGCGTAGATCTAGCGGGGAACAATGAGCAGTTCTTC
>-|TRBV7-7|-|TRBJ2-1
CASSFGTRSGDEQFF
TGTGCCAGCAGCTTCGGGACCCGATCAGGCGATGAGCAGTTCTTC
>TRBD2|TRBV10-3|-|TRBJ2-5
CAISDGVRGKTQYF
TGTGCCATCAGTGACGGAGTGCGGGGGAAGACCCAGTACTTC
>-|TRBV10-3|-|TRBJ2-2
CAMRSGNTGELFF
TGTGCCATGAGGTCGGGGAACACCGGGGAGCTGTTTTTT
>-|TRBV6-2/TRBV6-3|once|TRBJ1-2
CASSPADRRSYGYTF
TGTGCCAGCAGCCCCGCCGACAGGCGATCTTATGGCTACACCTTC
>-|TRBV9|once|TRBJ2-4
CASSVEGGPKNIQYF
TGTGCCAGCAGCGTAGAAGGGGGGCCCAAAAACATTCAGTACTTC
>-|TRBV7-8|once|TRBJ1-4
CASSLGRSNEKLFF
TGTGCCAGCAGCTTAGGGAGGTCTAATGAAAAACTGTTTTTT
>-|TRBV7-2|-|TRBJ2-7
CASSLGRGSYEQYF
TGTGCCAGCAGCTTAGGGCGGGGCTCCTACGAGCAGTACTTC
>-|TRBV21-1|once|TRBJ2-1
CASSAPGIQRKSSYNEQFF
TGTGCCAGCAGCGCCCCCGGGATCCAGCGGAAGAGCTCCTACAATGAGCAGTTCTTC
>-|TRBV7-2|-|TRBJ1-6
CASSMRAGNSPLHF
TGTGCCAGCAGCATGAGAGCAGGGAATTCACCCCTCCACTTT
>-|TRBV6-5|once|TRBJ2-3
CASSRDSTDTQYF
TGTGCCAGCAGCCGGGACAGCACAGATACGCAGTATTTT
>-|TRBV5-8|few|TRBJ1-5
CASSLGGNSNQPQHF
TGTGCCAGCAGCTTAGGAGGGAATAGCAATCAGCCCCAGCATTTT
>-|TRBV6-2/TRBV6-3|-|TRBJ2-2
CASSPGGGELFF
TGTGCCAGCAGTCCCGGAGGCGGGGAGCTGTTTTTT